The entry that follows covers one TCR beta chain sequence. Its target antigen remains unknown. The input lacks base qualities; no much larger clone sits a single base away. The source of the sample is a study of identical twins (TCRdb year 2016). A note on the overall study: TCR alpha and beta repertoires from monozygotic twins, unrelated adults of various ages and cord blood were deep-sequenced to test whether fetal clonotypes persist. To rule out contamination, replicate twin experiments were performed at different times with different library preparation protocols.

Library creation used 5' RACE. Sequenced using an Illumina HiSeq 2000. A universal primer binding site was added through template switching, and the final cDNA carried a unique molecular identifier so that TCR cDNA molecules could be counted accurately. First-strand cDNA for TCR alpha and beta chains was synthesized from specific primers in the conserved constant-segment region. To control for contamination, every cDNA library carried two barcodes: a SMART-Mk sample barcode plus Illumina barcodes. TruSeq adapter sequences and Illumina sample barcodes were added in two successive PCR steps. The TCR alpha and beta cDNA libraries were sequenced on the Illumina HiSeq platform using custom primers. Per the source publication's procedure: Raw reads were processed with MiGEC to extract unique molecular identifiers, and MiXCR was used to determine CDR3 positions. Recombination models were inferred per individual with the repgenHMM and IGoR tools using an EM algorithm. Shared clonotypes were analyzed with the tcR package in R, and sharing was normalized by the product of cloneset sizes. Out-of-frame nonproductive sequences were analyzed to study raw recombination free of thymic and clonal selection effects. TCRdb itself trimmed the public reads at Q25 with fastp, ran MiXCR and retained productive beta chains. Here each entry gathers all rows of one CDR3 protein and keeps the most common genes and DNA. Here the V and J calls rest on TCRdb's processing, not on the authors' analysis. The sample yields 210,000 or so distinct CDR3 sequences; approximately 15% were counted once. The leading ten clones occupy over 35% of the sample.

The paper's findings and limits, for the study overall: Because the same donors could not be followed over many years, the conclusions depended on cross-sectional statistical analysis. Out-of-frame TCR alpha sequences shared between twins showed an excess of low generation-probability sequences compared with coincidental sharing between unrelated individuals. Excess twin sharing in beta out-of-frame sequences was weaker because fewer shared sequences lowered the signal-to-noise ratio. In monozygotic twins, recombination models systematically underestimated out-of-frame TCR alpha sharing, but the models matched the sharing seen between unrelated individuals. Invariant T cells such as MAIT and iNKT could partly confound zero-insertion analyses, though diverse VJ usage argued against this for most clonotypes. Abundant cord blood beta clonotypes had fewer insertions, young adult naive repertoires showed a similar but weaker trend, and memory repertoires showed no such trend.

V was cut back by 4 bases and J by 2 bases, leaving a gap of 15 bases between them. The germline V gene (reference sequence) sets CDR1 to DFQATT and CDR2 to SNEGSKA. The CDR3, cysteine through phenylalanine, is 15 amino acids long. Only the CDR3 portion is preserved as DNA: 45 bases, with reading frame beginning at the first base. All donors were healthy Caucasians. Three pairs of female monozygotic twins, all aged roughly 18 to 29 years, made up the twin cohort. Positive isolation kits from Invitrogen were used to isolate the CD4+ and CD8+ T cell populations. This sample also appeared in a second study, on T cells expressing NK-cell markers. The second source states: In sorted CD3+CD56+NKG2C+, CD3+CD56+NKG2C- and CD3+CD56-NKG2C+ T-cell subsets from eight donors, TCR beta-chain repertoires were profiled. Of the eight sequenced donors, seven were found to be HCMV-seropositive and one was found to be HCMV-seronegative. In several experiments an anti-gammadeltaTCR antibody was added to restrict sorting to alphabetaTCR-expressing T cells. In several donors, the dominant CD3+CD56+NKG2C+ clonotypes ranked among the top 10 CD8+ clonotypes, making up roughly 1.0-8% of CD8+ T cells. Those dominant clonotypes were again the most abundant among CD3+CD56-NKG2C+ cells in several donors, at about 28.3-65%. Whether the expanded NKG2C-expressing T cell clones were specific for HCMV antigens was left unclear. All eight donors whose samples were sequenced were randomly selected healthy volunteers, three of them men and five women. To determine HCMV serostatus, a commercial ELISA kit was used to detect HCMV-specific IgG in serum. MIGEC was used to demultiplex reads and group reads by UMI, and MiTCR was used to assemble and quantify clonotypes. To exclude erroneous sequences, only TCR cDNA sequences supported by at least two reads were retained. The tcR package was used for downstream repertoire analysis, with clonotypes matched between fractions based on CDR3 nucleotide sequence plus V segment. Antigen specificity was annotated against VDJdb with VDJmatch, allowing one amino acid substitution in CDR3.

The sequencing input was CD8+ T cells sorted from blood. The chain couples TRBV20-1 to TRBJ2-1, and possibly TRBD2, on 6 matching bases. This clonotype was obtained from a woman aged 18-30 years in good health. The CDR3 protein is CSATQAGPPYNEQFF. In nucleotides, the sequence is TGCAGTGCTACACAAGCGGGCCCTCCCTACAATGAGCAGTTCTTC.